This T cell receptor beta chain was sequenced during a study of T cells in women clearing cervical HPV infection. Study details: No precancer developed; the control's incident HPV16 infection cleared within 12 months.

On this clone itself: Its antigen is still unknown. The read halts 3 residues ahead of the CDR3 end, with the missing end drawn from the germline J gene.

The CDR3 is 15 residues long. V trimming: 4 bases; J trimming: 4 bases; junction bases outside the gene matches: 3. Per germline, CDR1 LNHDA and CDR2 SQIVND (reference sequence). Notes on the study in general: TRBV6-7 abundance was lower in cases than controls (around 0.1% versus 0.15%).

Generated by immunoSEQ multiplex PCR, the TCRdb table keeps only in-frame clones and is missing some. This sample contains tens of thousands of clones. Sequencing used blood buffy coat. The gene calls are TRBV19 and TRBJ2-1; 11 bases line up with TRBD2. The sequence was obtained from a woman between 18 and 75 years old with a cervical HPV16 infection that either progressed to CIN3+ or cleared (not recorded which). CDR3 amino acids: CASSRGLAVYNEQFF. The sequenced part of the CDR3 DNA is TGTGCCAGTAGTAGGGGACTAGCGGTTTACAATGAG.